These 8 T cell receptor beta chains came from one sample sequenced in a study of post-analysis software for immune sequencing data. Broader study findings: In patients, four to six TRBV segments were more frequent than in controls, with TRBV5-6, TRBV5-1 and TRBV20-1 among them.

Prepared libraries of TCR beta cDNA carried unique molecular identifiers. TCRdb re-called the PCR reads with MiXCR, one entry per CDR3 protein. The table records 450,000 or so distinct CDR3 sequences, nearly 45% of them present only once. These receptors have no identified antigens. Specimen: blood. These receptors all come from a girl under 18 with multiple sclerosis.

This clonotype was detected a few times. The rearrangement links TRBV5-1 to TRBJ2-5; TRBD1 matches 8 bases. Losses at the gene ends were 4 bases for V and 5 bases for J; bases not matched to a gene: 13. Germline CDR1 SGHRS, CDR2 YFSETQ. The CDR3 runs 16 residues. Written as DNA, the CDR3 is TGCGCCAGCAGCCTCGAGGGGGCAGGGGGCCGTGAGACCCAGTACTTC. Its translation is CASSLEGAGGRETQYF.

As for this clonotype: The germline gene is not matched at one end of the junction; a read error may be the cause. The V and J genes are TRBV15 and TRBJ2-1; TRBD2 matches 9 bases. The CDR3 runs 12 residues. The germline V gene encodes CDR1 LNHNV and CDR2 YYDKDF (reference sequence). The CDR3 nucleotides read TGTGCCACGGGACTAGCCTACAATGGGCAGTTCTTC. Amino acid sequence: CATGLAYNGQFF.

The chain combines TRBV20-1 with TRBJ2-7; 10 bases line up with TRBD2. The CDR3 loop spans 16 amino acids. V gave up 6 bases and J gave up 7 bases; unmatched junction bases: 18. Germline CDR1 reads DFQATT; CDR2 reads SNEGSKA (reference sequence). CDR3 residues: CSAPDGGIAGGREQYF. The DNA of the CDR3 is TGCAGTGCACCCGACGGGGGAATAGCGGGAGGAAGGGAGCAGTACTTC.

The table lists this clonotype with a few counts. This chain connects TRBV4-1 to TRBJ2-7, with D tentatively TRBD1 (5 bases). Germline values: CDR1 MGHRA, CDR2 YSYEKL. Trimming left V 1 base short and J 5 bases short, with 9 bases between. The CDR3 has 13 amino acids. CDR3 sequence (DNA): TGCGCCAGCAGCCAAGTAAGGGGCGACGAGCAGTACTTC. Translated, it gives CASSQVRGDEQYF.

CDR3 residues: CSVGGNQVGRLQETQYF. CDR3 DNA sequence: TGCAGCGTTGGGGGGAACCAGGTCGGAAGGCTACAAGAGACCCAGTACTTC. The rearrangement uses TRBV29-1 and TRBJ2-5, with D perhaps given as TRBD1 or TRBD2 (5 bases each). The CDR3 has 17 residues. The V gene lost 4 bases and the J gene lost 2 bases, with 23 bases spanning the gap. Germline CDR1 SQVTM, CDR2 ANQGSEA.

V gene TRBV7-3 combines with J gene TRBJ2-1, with 15 nucleotides matching TRBD2. The CDR3 is made up of 15 amino acids. V lost 5 bases to trimming and J lost 8 bases; unmatched junction nucleotides: 4. In germline, CDR1 is SGHTA, CDR2 FQGTGA. CDR3 residues: CASSPRTSGRDEQFF. The DNA for the CDR3 is TGTGCCAGCAGCCCCCGGACTAGCGGGAGGGATGAGCAGTTCTTC.

This chain joins TRBV7-9 and TRBJ1-4, with a possible D match to TRBD1 (6 bases). There are 19 residues in the CDR3. CDR1 and CDR2 from the germline V gene are SEHNR and FQNEAQ (reference sequence). Trimming took 1 base from V and 3 from J, leaving 21 bases between them. CDR3 sequence: CASSLVRRDQGGPNEKLFF. The CDR3 DNA is TGTGCCAGCAGCTTAGTTAGGAGGGACCAAGGGGGGCCTAATGAAAAACTGTTTTTT.

The V gene is TRBV5-1, the J gene TRBJ2-1, with TRBD2 matching over 10 bases. J was trimmed by 4 bases and V by 2 bases; bases with no gene match: 12. This CDR3 has 18 amino acids. CDR1 and CDR2 (germline): SGHRS, YFSETQ. The CDR3 loop is CASSLKSSGSGRYNEQFF. CDR3 coding DNA: TGCGCCAGCAGCTTAAAGTCATCAGGTAGCGGGAGGTACAATGAGCAGTTCTTC. The whole variable domain, filled in from reference TRBV5-1 and TRBJ2-1, reads KAGVTQTPRYLIKTRGQQVTLSCSPISGHRSVSWYQQTPGQGLQFLFEYFSETQRNKGNFPGRFSGRQFSNSRSEMNVSTLELGDSALYLCASSLKSSGSGRYNEQFFGPGTRLTVL.